These 15 T cell receptor beta chains came from one sample sequenced in a study of blood T cells in healthy people across ages. Using a J-beta primer mix together with a sample-barcoded 5' primer, a second PCR was run for 7 to 11 cycles. One entry per CDR3 protein results from TCRdb running MiXCR on the 5' RACE reads. The profile shows about 1.4 million distinct CDR3 sequences, 55% to 75% of them singletons. Sequencing was performed on blood. These receptors all come from a young man in good health.

The chain recombines TRBV9 with TRBJ2-7, with D perhaps TRBD1 or TRBD2 (5 bases each). The CDR3 runs to 15 residues. The germline V and J ends were trimmed by 4 bases and 8 bases, with 22 bases remaining between them. Germline CDR1 and CDR2: SGDLS and YYNGEE. Here the CDR3 reads CASSPTLRDGDKQYF. The CDR3 DNA is TGTGCCAGCAGCCCAACGCTCCGGGACGGAGACAAGCAGTACTTC. The full variable domain, rest sourced from reference TRBV9 and TRBJ2-7, is DSGVTQTPKHLITATGQRVTLRCSPRSGDLSVYWYQQSLDQGLQFLIQYYNGEERAKGNILERFSAQQFPDLHSELNLSSLELGDSALYFCASSPTLRDGDKQYFGPGTRLTVT.

In its sample, this clonotype was seen once. This chain joins TRBV15 and TRBJ1-1; unclear D gene. The CDR3 spans 15 residues. CDR1 and CDR2 from the germline V gene are LNHNV and YYDKDF (reference sequence). The V end lost 0 bases, the J end lost 4 bases, and 12 bases lay between the germline ends. The CDR3 loop reads CATSRDTLIGTEAFF. Here the CDR3 DNA reads TGTGCCACCAGCAGAGATACCCTGATAGGCACTGAAGCTTTCTTT.

The chain combines TRBV28 with TRBJ2-7; 9 bases fit TRBD1. The CDR3 consists of 15 residues. With 5 bases clipped from V and 5 bases from J, the junction kept 10 bases outside the gene matches. Germline loops: CDR1 MDHEN, CDR2 SYDVKM. This chain's CDR3 is CASSSPDRGTHEQYF. CDR3 nucleotide sequence: TGTGCCAGCAGTAGCCCCGACAGGGGGACGCACGAGCAGTACTTC. The entire variable domain, with the rest obtained from reference TRBV28 and TRBJ2-7, is as follows: DVKVTQSSRYLVKRTGEKVFLECVQDMDHENMFWYRQDPGLGLRLIYFSYDVKMKEKGDIPEGYSVSREKKERFSLILESASTNQTSMYLCASSSPDRGTHEQYFGPGTRLTVT.

CDR3 DNA: TGTGCCAGCAGCTTAACTAGCGAGTACAATGAGCAGTTCTTC. Protein product: CASSLTSEYNEQFF. The chain links TRBV7-2 to TRBJ2-1; the match to TRBD2 covers 7 bases. This CDR3 region has 14 residues. V was clipped by 2 bases and J by 4 bases; unmatched bases: 2. CDR1 and CDR2 (germline): SGHTA, FQGNSA. The whole variable domain, filled in from reference TRBV7-2 and TRBJ2-1, reads GAGVSQSPSNKVTEKGKDVELRCDPISGHTALYWYRQSLGQGLEFLIYFQGNSAPDKSGLPSDRFSAERTGGSVSTLTIQRTQQEDSAVYLCASSLTSEYNEQFFGPGTRLTVL.

This clonotype was seen more than once but under ten times. The chain carries TRBV27 and TRBJ2-7; TRBD1 matches 9 bases. CDR1 is MNHEY and CDR2 is SMNVEV in the germline V gene (reference sequence). The CDR3 runs 14 residues. Trimming removed 6 bases from V and 3 bases from J; junction bases left unmatched: 6. CDR3 coding DNA: TGTGCCAGCAGCCCTGTGACAGGGGGCTACGAGCAGTACTTC. It is translated as CASSPVTGGYEQYF.

CDR3 sequence (DNA): TGCAGTGCTAGGGCACGGAGTCTTAGAGTTTACGAGCAGTACTTC. Translated: CSARARSLRVYEQYF. The rearrangement links TRBV20-1 to TRBJ2-7; no reliable D call. V dropped 3 bases and J dropped 4 bases, with 19 bases sitting between them. CDR3 length: 15 amino acids. Germline V gene lookup returns CDR1 DFQATT and CDR2 SNEGSKA (reference sequence).

The rearrangement uses TRBV6-2 or TRBV6-3 and TRBJ2-1, with D maybe TRBD2 (6 bases). Trimming left V 6 bases short and J 4 bases short, with 16 bases between. The CDR3 contains 15 residues. From germline, CDR1 is MNHEY and CDR2 SVGEGT. DNA of the CDR3: TGTGCCAGCAGGGAAATAGCGGAACAGTACAATGAGCAGTTCTTC. Protein product: CASREIAEQYNEQFF.

This clonotype was counted a single time. The chain carries TRBV6-2 or TRBV6-3 and TRBJ1-5; tentatively, D is TRBD1 (6 bases). The V end was cut by 7 bases, the J end by 0 bases, with 13 bases between. This CDR3 comprises 15 residues. Per germline, CDR1 MNHEY and CDR2 SVGEGT. This chain's CDR3 is CASKPGAHSNQPQHF. The CDR3 DNA reads as TGTGCCAGCAAGCCGGGGGCTCATAGCAATCAGCCCCAGCATTTT.

The chain employs TRBV4-3 and TRBJ1-2; no definite D call. Deletions cut 0 bases from V and 0 bases from J, with 8 bases between. The CDR3 sequence is 15 residues long. Germline CDR1 LGHNA, CDR2 YSLEER. The CDR3 loop reads CASSQEHDTNYGYTF. The CDR3 nucleotides are TGCGCCAGCAGCCAAGAGCACGACACTAACTATGGCTACACCTTC.

This chain links TRBV5-6 with TRBJ2-7; no reliable D call. V lost 4 bases, J lost 7 bases, and 15 bases lay in between. This CDR3 has 13 residues. CDR1 SGHDT and CDR2 YYEEEE come from the germline V gene. In nucleotides, the CDR3 is TGTGCCAGCAGCCGGCTTAGATCCTGGGAGCAGTACTTC. Translation: CASSRLRSWEQYF.

J is TRBJ2-3 and V is TRBV11-3, with D perhaps matching TRBD2 (6 bases). This CDR3 comprises 13 residues. V lost 5 bases to trimming and J lost 7 bases, with 13 bases between them. Germline-derived CDR1 and CDR2 are SGHNT and YENEEA. This chain's CDR3 is CASSPRGRNTQYF. CDR3 DNA: TGTGCCAGCAGCCCCCGAGGGAGGAATACGCAGTATTTT. The full variable domain, completed using reference TRBV11-3 and TRBJ2-3, is EAGVVQSPRYKIIEKKQPVAFWCNPISGHNTLYWYLQNLGQGPELLIRYENEEAVDDSQLPKDRFSAERLKGVDSTLKIQPAELGDSAVYLCASSPRGRNTQYFGPGTRLTVL.

This rearrangement joins TRBV7-2 to TRBJ2-7; D remains unclear. Germline CDR1 SGHTA, CDR2 FQGNSA. The CDR3 is 16 amino acids. The V end lost 4 bases, the J end lost 2 bases, and 18 bases lay between the germline ends. CDR3 DNA: TGTGCCAGCAGCTCTACCCAGGCTCCCCTGACCTACGAGCAGTACTTC. Translating gives CASSSTQAPLTYEQYF.

The chain is built from TRBV12-5 and TRBJ1-2; D remains unclear. CDR1 and CDR2 (germline): LGHNT, FRNRAP. The CDR3 contains 11 residues. The V and J ends lost 0 bases and 8 bases respectively, with 4 bases between them. This chain's CDR3 is CASGLVGGYTF. The CDR3 DNA is TGTGCTAGTGGTTTGGTCGGGGGCTACACCTTC.

The rearrangement links TRBV4-1 to TRBJ2-7, with TRBD1 identical over 9 bases. The CDR3 runs 16 residues. The ends lost 4 bases at V and 5 bases at J; junction bases unmatched: 12. Germline V gives CDR1 MGHRA, CDR2 YSYEKL. CDR3 region: CASSLSPGQGLNEQYF. Written as DNA, the CDR3 is TGCGCCAGCAGCCTAAGCCCGGGACAGGGATTGAACGAGCAGTACTTC.

On this clonotype: Germline and junction disagree at one end, which may indicate a read error. The V and J genes are TRBV6-5 and TRBJ1-2, with 9 positions matching TRBD1. CDR3 length equals 12 residues. The germline CDR1 and CDR2 sequences are MNHEY and SVGAGI. CDR3 sequence (DNA): TGTGTCAGCAGTCGGGACAGGGACGGCTACACCTTC. This encodes CVSSRDRDGYTF.